Listed here are 13 T cell receptor beta chains from one sample, sequenced in a study of shared clonotypes between healthy human individuals. This table comes from immunoSEQ multiplex PCR, and its TCRdb copy is limited to in-frame clones, with some not included. The sample has roughly 1,100,000 clones; approximately 70% are singletons. The sample taken for sequencing was memory CD4+ T cells sorted from blood. Subset described: CD45RA-negative fraction. These receptors all stem from a man between 18 and 29 years old in good health.

The chain has TRBV7-2 and TRBJ2-3, with 12 bases aligning to TRBD2. The CDR3 extends over 16 amino acids. Unmatched junction bases numbered 3, after V lost 5 bases and J lost 0 bases. CDR1 is SGHTA and CDR2 is FQGNSA in the germline V gene. This CDR3 reads CASSASGRGSTDTQYF. As DNA, the CDR3 is TGTGCCAGCAGCGCTAGCGGGAGGGGCAGCACAGATACGCAGTATTTT.

Of note for this clone: Other DNA sequences within the sample encode an identical CDR3. The rearrangement links TRBV7-2 to TRBJ2-3; TRBD1 or TRBD2 may be the D gene (5 bases each). In germline, CDR1 is SGHTA, CDR2 FQGNSA. This CDR3 is built from 14 residues. V was pared by 3 bases and J by 2 bases, with 9 bases between. CDR3 bases: TGTGCCAGCAGCTTGGGACCCCTCACAGATACGCAGTATTTT. Residues: CASSLGPLTDTQYF.

The chain combines TRBV7-9 with TRBJ1-1; the D gene is possibly TRBD1 (5 bases). This CDR3 has 15 amino acids. Per the germline V gene, CDR1 is SEHNR and CDR2 is FQNEAQ (reference sequence). V shed 5 bases and J shed 2 bases, with 15 bases lying between them. CDR3 bases: TGTGCCAGCAGCCGCGGGACCGCGCGAAACACTGAAGCTTTCTTT. It codes for CASSRGTARNTEAFF.

This clone was seen only a few times. V usage is TRBV5-1 and J usage is TRBJ1-6, with D unresolved. Trimming stripped 0 bases from V and 5 bases from J, with 9 bases between. Germline assignment: CDR1 SGHRS and CDR2 YFSETQ. The CDR3 has 15 residues. Written as DNA, the CDR3 is TGCGCCAGCAGCTTGGAGTCAGGCAATAATTCACCCCTCCACTTT. Amino acid sequence: CASSLESGNNSPLHF.

The V gene is TRBV16, the J gene TRBJ2-7; the D is unclear. V lost 1 base to trimming and J lost 3 bases, with 10 bases between them. The germline V gene has CDR1 KGHSY and CDR2 FQNENV. The CDR3 totals 14 residues. The CDR3 bases are TGTGCCAGCAGCCAATTTAACAGATACTACGAGCAGTACTTC. As protein: CASSQFNRYYEQYF.

The chain links TRBV30 to TRBJ2-7; a weak D match, TRBD1 (5 bases). The CDR3 has 15 residues. From germline, CDR1 is GTSNPN and CDR2 SVGIG (reference sequence). V was clipped by 5 bases and J by 0 bases, with 17 bases between them. CDR3: CAWLRPGKSSYEQYF. The CDR3 DNA sequence: TGTGCCTGGCTGCGGCCAGGGAAAAGCTCCTACGAGCAGTACTTC.

The chain employs TRBV19 and TRBJ2-1; D call uncertain. Germline V CDR1 and CDR2: LNHDA, SQIVND (reference sequence). The CDR3 extends over 12 amino acids. V gave up 2 bases and J gave up 6 bases, with 5 bases separating them. CDR3 DNA: TGTGCCAGTAGTATAAGAAGCAATGAGCAGTTCTTC. Its translation is CASSIRSNEQFF.

The chain is built from TRBV28 and TRBJ1-2, with D uncertain. Per the germline V gene, CDR1 is MDHEN and CDR2 is SYDVKM. Trimming pared 2 bases from V and 1 base from J, leaving 5 bases between. The CDR3 contains 13 residues. The CDR3 here is CASSLTDNYGYTF. CDR3 sequence (DNA): TGTGCCAGCAGTTTAACAGATAACTATGGCTACACCTTC.

The chain has TRBV4-1 and TRBJ2-1; 7 bases line up with TRBD1. CDR1 and CDR2 (germline): MGHRA, YSYEKL. This CDR3 comprises 15 residues. The J segment lost 3 bases and the V segment lost 2 bases, leaving 4 bases of the junction unmatched. The CDR3 sequence is CASSQPGQNYNEQFF. The CDR3, as DNA: TGCGCCAGCAGCCAACCGGGACAGAACTACAATGAGCAGTTCTTC.

V and J are TRBV6-5 and TRBJ1-5; no firm D call. The ends were cut back, 5 bases at V and 4 bases at J, with 9 bases in the middle. The CDR3 extends over 13 amino acids. The germline V gene has CDR1 MNHEY and CDR2 SVGAGI. The CDR3 loop is CASSPPGNQPQHF. CDR3 coding DNA: TGTGCCAGCAGTCCCCCGGGAAATCAGCCCCAGCATTTT.

This clone was seen more than once but under ten times. V is TRBV27 and J is TRBJ2-2, with TRBD2 identical over 12 bases. This CDR3 is 15 amino acids long. CDR1 and CDR2 from the germline V gene are MNHEY and SMNVEV (reference sequence). Germline trimming cut 6 bases from V and 6 bases from J; bases unmatched to any gene: 5. Here the CDR3 DNA reads TGTGCCAGCAGAACTAGCGGGGGGTTCTCCGGGGAGCTGTTTTTT. Amino acids: CASRTSGGFSGELFF.

The rearrangement joins TRBV5-6 to TRBJ2-7; D may match TRBD1 or TRBD2 (5 bases each). The CDR3 is 13 residues long. The V end lost 5 bases, the J end lost 0 bases, and 9 bases lay between the germline ends. CDR1 SGHDT and CDR2 YYEEEE come from the germline V gene. Here the CDR3 DNA reads TGTGCCAGCAGGGGGACCAGCTCCTACGAGCAGTACTTC. Amino acid sequence: CASRGTSSYEQYF.

V usage is TRBV6-6 and J usage is TRBJ2-1, with 12 bases identical to TRBD1. This CDR3 has 15 residues. Germline CDR1 and CDR2: MNHNY and SVGAGI (reference sequence). V shed 7 bases, J shed 5 bases, and the junction held 6 bases outside the gene matches. This chain's CDR3 is CASTNRDRGHNEQFF. CDR3 DNA sequence: TGTGCCAGCACCAACCGGGACAGGGGGCACAATGAGCAGTTCTTC.